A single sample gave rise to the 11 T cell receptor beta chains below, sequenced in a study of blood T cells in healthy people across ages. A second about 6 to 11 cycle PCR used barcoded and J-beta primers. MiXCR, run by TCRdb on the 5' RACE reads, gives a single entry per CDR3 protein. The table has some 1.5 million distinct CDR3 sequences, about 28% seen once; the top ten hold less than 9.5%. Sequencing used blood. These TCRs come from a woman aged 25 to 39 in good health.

The chain's CDR3 is CASSSGLAGGLAKNIQYF. The CDR3 nucleotides are TGTGCCAGCAGCTCGGGACTAGCGGGAGGGCTAGCCAAAAACATTCAGTACTTC. The chain carries TRBV13 and TRBJ2-4; 16 positions agree with TRBD2. The CDR3 sequence is 18 residues long. Germline CDR1 PRHDT, CDR2 FYEKMQ (reference sequence). J lost 0 bases, V lost 4 bases, and 3 bases had no gene match.

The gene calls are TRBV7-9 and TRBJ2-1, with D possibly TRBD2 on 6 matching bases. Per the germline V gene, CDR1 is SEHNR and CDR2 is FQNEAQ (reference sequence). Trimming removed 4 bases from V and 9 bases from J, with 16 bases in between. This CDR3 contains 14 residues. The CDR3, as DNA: TGTGCCAGCAGCTCGCCGACTAGTGAGGCTGAGCAGTTCTTC. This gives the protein CASSSPTSEAEQFF.

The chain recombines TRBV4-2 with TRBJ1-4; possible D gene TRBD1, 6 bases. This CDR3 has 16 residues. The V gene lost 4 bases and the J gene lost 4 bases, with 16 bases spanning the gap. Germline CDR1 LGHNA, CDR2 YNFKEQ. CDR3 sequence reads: CASSPTAAQGNEKLFF. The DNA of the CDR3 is TGTGCCAGCAGCCCGACAGCCGCACAGGGTAATGAAAAACTGTTTTTT.

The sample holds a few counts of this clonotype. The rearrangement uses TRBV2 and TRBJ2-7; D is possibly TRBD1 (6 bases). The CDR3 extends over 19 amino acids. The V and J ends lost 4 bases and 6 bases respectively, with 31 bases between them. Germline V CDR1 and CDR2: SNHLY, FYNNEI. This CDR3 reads CASSGQYNAKQGPPLEQYF. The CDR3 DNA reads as TGTGCCAGCAGTGGTCAATACAACGCAAAACAGGGCCCACCGCTCGAGCAGTACTTC.

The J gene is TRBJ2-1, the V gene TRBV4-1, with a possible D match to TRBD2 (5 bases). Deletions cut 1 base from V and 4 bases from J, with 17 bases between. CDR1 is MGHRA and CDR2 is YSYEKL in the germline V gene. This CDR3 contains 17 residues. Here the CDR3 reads CASSQAPPGNGYNEQFF. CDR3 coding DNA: TGCGCCAGCAGCCAAGCTCCCCCGGGGAATGGGTACAATGAGCAGTTCTTC.

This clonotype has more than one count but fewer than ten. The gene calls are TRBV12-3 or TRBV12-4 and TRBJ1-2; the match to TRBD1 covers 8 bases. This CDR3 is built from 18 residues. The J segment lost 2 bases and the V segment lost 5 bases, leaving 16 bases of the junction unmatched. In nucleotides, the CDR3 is TGTGCCAGCAGTCTTAGGGGCCAGGGCAGGGGGCACAACTATGGCTACACCTTC. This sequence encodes CASSLRGQGRGHNYGYTF.

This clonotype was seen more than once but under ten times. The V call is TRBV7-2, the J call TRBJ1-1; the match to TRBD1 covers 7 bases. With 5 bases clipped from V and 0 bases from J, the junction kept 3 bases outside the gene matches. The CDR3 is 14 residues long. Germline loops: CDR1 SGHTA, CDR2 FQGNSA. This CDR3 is CASSQGGVNTEAFF. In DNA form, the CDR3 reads TGTGCCAGCAGCCAGGGGGGGGTGAACACTGAAGCTTTCTTT.

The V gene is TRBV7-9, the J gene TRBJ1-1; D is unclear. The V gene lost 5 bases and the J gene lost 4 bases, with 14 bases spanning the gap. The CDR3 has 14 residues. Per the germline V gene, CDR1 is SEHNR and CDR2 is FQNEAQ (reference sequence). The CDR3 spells CASSDRVGSTEAFF. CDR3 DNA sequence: TGTGCCAGCAGCGATCGAGTGGGGTCCACTGAAGCTTTCTTT.

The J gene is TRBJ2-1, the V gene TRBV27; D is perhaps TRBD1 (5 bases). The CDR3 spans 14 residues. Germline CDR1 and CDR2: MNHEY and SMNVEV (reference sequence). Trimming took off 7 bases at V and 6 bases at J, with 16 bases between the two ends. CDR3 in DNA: TGTGCCAGCAAATCTTCGGACAACTTCAATGAGCAGTTCTTC. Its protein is CASKSSDNFNEQFF.

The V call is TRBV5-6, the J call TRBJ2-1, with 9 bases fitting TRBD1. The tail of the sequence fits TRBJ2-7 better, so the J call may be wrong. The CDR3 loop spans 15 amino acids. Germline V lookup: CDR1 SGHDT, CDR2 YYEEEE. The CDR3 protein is CASSPLRDRAYEQYF. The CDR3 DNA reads TGTGCCAGCAGCCCTCTCCGGGACAGGGCATACGAGCAGTACTTC.

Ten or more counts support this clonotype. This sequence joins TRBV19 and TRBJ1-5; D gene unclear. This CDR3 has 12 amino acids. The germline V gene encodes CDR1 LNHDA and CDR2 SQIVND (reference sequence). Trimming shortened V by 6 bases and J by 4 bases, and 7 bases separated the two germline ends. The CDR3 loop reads CASSEPNQPQHF. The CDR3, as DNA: TGTGCCAGTAGCGAGCCAAATCAGCCCCAGCATTTT. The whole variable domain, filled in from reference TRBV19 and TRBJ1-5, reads DGGITQSPKYLFRKEGQNVTLSCEQNLNHDAMYWYRQDPGQGLRLIYYSQIVNDFQKGDIAEGYSVSREKKESFPLTVTSAQKNPTAFYLCASSEPNQPQHFGDGTRLSIL.